This entry lists 24 T cell receptor beta chains sequenced from one sample in a study of T cells in Graves' hyperthyroidism and ophthalmopathy. Amplification targeted TCR beta CDR3 regions from RNA transcripts. Carried out on the TCR CDR3, a first-round RT-PCR used the HTBI primer set. A single record per CDR3 protein comes from TCRdb applying MiXCR to the multiplex PCR reads. The sample has some 350,000 distinct CDR3 sequences, less than 20% seen once. The sample comprised blood. These receptors originate from a woman under 30 with Graves' hyperthyroidism that later progressed to Graves' ophthalmopathy.

A remark on this clonotype: This could be a read error, since a much larger clone is one nucleotide away. This rearrangement joins TRBV2 to TRBJ1-4; TRBD1 agrees at 8 bases. CDR1 is SNHLY, CDR2 FYNNEI, per germline. The CDR3 consists of 13 residues. V lost 10 bases and J lost 6; bases outside the gene matches: 7. The DNA for the CDR3 is TGTGCCATAAACAGGGGGGTGTATGAAAAACTGTTTTTT. Translation: CAINRGVYEKLFF.

The table lists this clonotype with many counts. The genes are TRBV29-1 and TRBJ2-5, with D tentatively TRBD2 (6 bases). Per the germline V gene, CDR1 is SQVTM and CDR2 is ANQGSEA. The length of the CDR3 is 14 residues. V was clipped by 3 bases and J by 5 bases, with 16 bases between them. For the CDR3, the DNA is TGCAGCGTTGACACGGGATGGGCGGGGGAGACCCAGTACTTC. It translates to CSVDTGWAGETQYF.

Of note for this clonotype: A clone one base away is much larger, so this may be a read error. V usage is TRBV28 and J usage is TRBJ2-7; 7 positions agree with TRBD1. In germline, CDR1 is MDHEN, CDR2 SYDVKM. The CDR3 spans 15 residues. The chain's CDR3 is CASSSWDRSSCEQYF. CDR3 sequence (DNA): TGTGCCAGCAGTTCGTGGGACAGAAGCTCCTGCGAGCAGTACTTC.

This clonotype was observed many times. The V gene is TRBV28, the J gene TRBJ1-6; 11 nucleotides align to TRBD1. Trimming cost V 6 bases and J 6 bases; bases outside gene matches: 1. This CDR3 comprises 14 residues. Germline V lookup: CDR1 MDHEN, CDR2 SYDVKM. CDR3 residues: CASRDRGLNSPLHF. DNA for the CDR3: TGTGCCAGCAGGGACAGGGGGCTTAATTCACCCCTCCACTTT.

This clonotype was detected ten times or more. The chain links TRBV28 to TRBJ1-5, with D uncertain. The CDR3 contains 13 residues. V gave up 6 bases and J gave up 5 bases, with 11 bases separating them. Germline lookup yields CDR1 MDHEN and CDR2 SYDVKM. The CDR3 region is CASRTNDDQPQHF. In DNA form, the CDR3 reads TGTGCCAGCAGAACCAACGACGATCAGCCCCAGCATTTT.

This clonotype was seen many times. The chain uses TRBV5-6 and TRBJ2-5; D remains ambiguous. CDR3 length: 15 residues. The V gene's germline CDR1 is SGHDT and CDR2 YYEEEE. Trimming left V 4 bases short and J 5 bases short, with 18 bases between. The CDR3 nucleotides are TGTGCCAGCAGCCTCGCAGCCAGAGGAAGGGAGACCCAGTACTTC. It is translated as CASSLAARGRETQYF. The full variable domain, completed using reference TRBV5-6 and TRBJ2-5, is DAGVTQSPTHLIKTRGQQVTLRCSPKSGHDTVSWYQQALGQGPQFIFQYYEEEERQRGNFPDRFSGHQFPNYSSELNVNALLLGDSALYLCASSLAARGRETQYFGPGTRLLVL.

Of note for this clonotype: Possible read error: a much larger clone is one base away. The chain joins TRBV6-2 or TRBV6-3 to TRBJ2-7; 8 bases line up with TRBD2. Germline lookup yields CDR1 MNHEY and CDR2 SVGEGT. This CDR3 contains 14 residues. CDR3 sequence reads: CPSTKREFRLEQYF. In DNA form, the CDR3 reads TGTCCCAGCACGAAGCGGGAGTTTCGGCTCGAGCAGTACTTC.

This clonotype was seen ten or more times. The V gene is TRBV2, the J gene TRBJ1-6, with 10 positions matching TRBD1. Germline CDR1 is SNHLY and CDR2 is FYNNEI. The CDR3 runs to 15 residues. J lost 7 bases, V lost 7 bases, and 7 bases had no gene match. The CDR3, as DNA: TGTGCCAGCAACCCCGGGACAGGGGACAATTCACCCCTCCACTTT. Protein sequence: CASNPGTGDNSPLHF. The whole variable domain, filled in from reference TRBV2 and TRBJ1-6, reads EPEVTQTPSHQVTQMGQEVILRCVPISNHLYFYWYRQILGQKVEFLVSFYNNEISEKSEIFDDQFSVERPDGSNFTLKIRSTKLEDSAMYFCASNPGTGDNSPLHFGNGTRLTVT.

This clonotype has only a few counts. The chain carries TRBV30 and TRBJ2-7; TRBD2 agrees at 8 bases. The CDR3 spans 14 residues. CDR1 and CDR2 from the germline V gene are GTSNPN and SVGIG (reference sequence). After removal of 3 bases from V and 1 base from J, the junction contained 5 bases not matched to a gene. DNA for the CDR3: TGTGCCTGGAGGGAGGGCGGGAGGTCCTACGAGCAGTACTTC. Translating it yields CAWREGGRSYEQYF.

This sequence joins TRBV7-2 and TRBJ1-1; the match to TRBD1 covers 10 bases. The CDR3 sequence is 16 residues long. V trimming: 5 bases; J trimming: 0 bases; junction bases outside the gene matches: 6. In germline, CDR1 is SGHTA, CDR2 FQGNSA. CDR3 region: CASSIRTGGVNTEAFF. Written as DNA, the CDR3 is TGTGCCAGCAGCATCAGGACAGGGGGAGTGAACACTGAAGCTTTCTTT.

This clonotype came up many times. In DNA form, the CDR3 reads TGTGCCAGCAGTTACAGGGTTAACTATGGCTACACCTTC. Translated, it gives CASSYRVNYGYTF. The V call is TRBV2, the J call TRBJ1-2; possibly TRBD1 for D (6 bases). The V gene lost 5 bases and the J gene lost 1 base, with 8 bases spanning the gap. The V gene's germline CDR1 is SNHLY and CDR2 FYNNEI. This CDR3 has 13 residues.

The rearrangement joins TRBV5-1 to TRBJ1-1, with D perhaps matching TRBD1 (6 bases). V was pared by 0 bases and J by 1 base, with 19 bases between. CDR1 is SGHRS, CDR2 YFSETQ, per germline. This CDR3 is built from 18 residues. In nucleotides, the CDR3 is TGCGCCAGCAGCTTGGTTAACAGGGCGTTCACCCCGAACACTGAAGCTTTCTTT. As protein: CASSLVNRAFTPNTEAFF.

The chain carries TRBV20-1 and TRBJ2-3; a weak D match, TRBD2 (6 bases). Germline-derived CDR1 and CDR2 are DFQATT and SNEGSKA (reference sequence). The V end lost 5 bases, the J end lost 6 bases, and 12 bases lay between the germline ends. The CDR3 totals 12 residues. The CDR3 loop reads CSARRAADTQYF. CDR3 nucleotides: TGCAGTGCTCGGAGGGCCGCGGATACGCAGTATTTT.

This clonotype was counted between two and nine times. A much larger clone differs by one base, so this may be a read error. The V gene is TRBV7-2, the J gene TRBJ2-7; 10 nucleotides match TRBD1. This CDR3 is 15 amino acids long. V lost 6 bases, J lost 5 bases, and 10 bases stayed unmatched. CDR1 is SGHTA and CDR2 is FQGNSA in the germline V gene. CDR3 DNA sequence: TGTGCCAGCAGTACGACAGGGGGCGATGCCGACGAGCAGTACTTC. It specifies CASSTTGGDADEQYF. The full variable domain, rest sourced from reference TRBV7-2 and TRBJ2-7, is GAGVSQSPSNKVTEKGKDVELRCDPISGHTALYWYRQSLGQGLEFLIYFQGNSAPDKSGLPSDRFSAERTGGSVSTLTIQRTQQEDSAVYLCASSTTGGDADEQYFGPGTRLTVT.

A word on this clonotype: Since the CDR3 does not end with the conserved phenylalanine or tryptophan, this likely comes from a read error. This chain connects TRBV27 to TRBJ2-1; D unclear. The V end was cut by 2 bases, the J end by 0 bases, with 8 bases between. CDR1 is MNHEY and CDR2 is SMNVEV in the germline V gene (reference sequence). CDR3 length equals 15 residues. CDR3 nucleotides: TGTGCCAGCAGTTTACGGATTAGCTCCTACAATGAGCAGTTCCTC. It specifies CASSLRISSYNEQFL.

This clonotype was seen many times. The chain has TRBV28 and TRBJ2-2; D remains ambiguous. This CDR3 has 17 residues. Trimming removed 2 bases at V and 1 base at J, with 14 bases between. Germline V gives CDR1 MDHEN, CDR2 SYDVKM. CDR3 protein: CASSLSQPQVNTGELFF. CDR3 nucleotides: TGTGCCAGCAGTTTAAGTCAACCCCAAGTGAACACCGGGGAGCTGTTTTTT.

This clonotype was recorded many times. This chain connects TRBV3-1 to TRBJ2-5; D is unresolved. Germline assignment: CDR1 LGHDT and CDR2 YNNKEL (reference sequence). The length of the CDR3 is 13 residues. Deletions cut 5 bases from V and 5 bases from J, with 12 bases between. Written as DNA, the CDR3 is TGTGCCAGCAGCTACTATGGATCTGAGACCCAGTACTTC. As protein: CASSYYGSETQYF.

This clonotype was observed at least ten times. The gene calls are TRBV7-8 and TRBJ2-7; no definite D call. CDR3 length: 13 residues. Trimming cost V 5 bases and J 7 bases, with 15 bases left between them. The germline gives CDR1 SGHVS, CDR2 FQNEAQ. This CDR3 is CASSQRTAWEQYF. CDR3 bases: TGTGCCAGCAGCCAGAGGACCGCGTGGGAGCAGTACTTC.

This clonotype was seen repeatedly, ten times or more. The chain is built from TRBV12-3 or TRBV12-4 and TRBJ1-5; 8 nucleotides agree with TRBD1. The CDR3 is 15 amino acids. V was clipped by 6 bases and J by 2 bases; unmatched bases: 6. CDR3 amino acids: CASSHTGGGNQPQHF. In DNA form, the CDR3 reads TGTGCCAGCAGCCACACAGGGGGTGGCAATCAGCCCCAGCATTTT.

With regard to this clonotype: This sequence may be a read error, since a much larger clone differs from it by one base. The V call is TRBV29-1, the J call TRBJ1-1; D is uncertain. Per germline, CDR1 SQVTM and CDR2 ANQGSEA. The CDR3 is 9 residues long. CDR3: CSVDTVAFF. The CDR3 coding sequence is TGCAGCGTTGACACTGTAGCTTTCTTT.

This clonotype showed up just a few times. At one boundary the junction diverges from the germline segment, which might be a read error. The chain couples TRBV30 to TRBJ1-2, with TRBD1 as a possible D gene (5 bases). The V gene's germline CDR1 is GTSNPN and CDR2 SVGIG (reference sequence). The CDR3 length is 15 residues. The CDR3 DNA follows: TGTGTCTGGAGTGACCACCCCCGGGGACCCCATGGCTACACCTTC. Translating gives CVWSDHPRGPHGYTF. The variable domain in full, completed from reference TRBV30 and TRBJ1-2, reads SQTIHQWPATLVQPVGSPLSLECTVEGTSNPNLYWYRQAAGRGLQLLFYSVGIGQISSEVPQNLSASRPQDRQFILSSKKLLLSDSGFYLCVWSDHPRGPHGYTFGSGTRLTVV.

This clonotype was recorded at least ten times. The chain uses TRBV29-1 and TRBJ2-1, with 11 nucleotides matching TRBD2. Trimming cost V 6 bases and J 4 bases; bases outside gene matches: 8. The CDR3 contains 15 residues. Germline V gene sequence: CDR1 SQVTM, CDR2 ANQGSEA. The CDR3 sequence is CSVQPTSGNYNEQFF. The CDR3 DNA sequence: TGCAGCGTGCAACCGACTAGCGGGAATTACAATGAGCAGTTCTTC.

In this sample, this clonotype turned up a few times. The rearrangement joins TRBV20-1 to TRBJ2-5; no reliable D call. This CDR3 has 11 amino acids. Germline V CDR1 and CDR2: DFQATT, SNEGSKA (reference sequence). Trimming shortened V by 4 bases and J by 5 bases, and 8 bases separated the two germline ends. The CDR3 DNA sequence: TGCAGTGCTAACCCGTCCGAGACCCAGTACTTC. This codes for CSANPSETQYF.

This clonotype appeared a few times. The chain combines TRBV20-1 with TRBJ1-1; no definite D call. V lost 5 bases and J 0 bases, leaving 10 bases between the germline ends. The CDR3 extends over 13 amino acids. CDR1 is DFQATT and CDR2 is SNEGSKA in the germline V gene (reference sequence). The CDR3 bases are TGCAGTGCTCTCCCTATCATGAACACTGAAGCTTTCTTT. Translating gives CSALPIMNTEAFF.